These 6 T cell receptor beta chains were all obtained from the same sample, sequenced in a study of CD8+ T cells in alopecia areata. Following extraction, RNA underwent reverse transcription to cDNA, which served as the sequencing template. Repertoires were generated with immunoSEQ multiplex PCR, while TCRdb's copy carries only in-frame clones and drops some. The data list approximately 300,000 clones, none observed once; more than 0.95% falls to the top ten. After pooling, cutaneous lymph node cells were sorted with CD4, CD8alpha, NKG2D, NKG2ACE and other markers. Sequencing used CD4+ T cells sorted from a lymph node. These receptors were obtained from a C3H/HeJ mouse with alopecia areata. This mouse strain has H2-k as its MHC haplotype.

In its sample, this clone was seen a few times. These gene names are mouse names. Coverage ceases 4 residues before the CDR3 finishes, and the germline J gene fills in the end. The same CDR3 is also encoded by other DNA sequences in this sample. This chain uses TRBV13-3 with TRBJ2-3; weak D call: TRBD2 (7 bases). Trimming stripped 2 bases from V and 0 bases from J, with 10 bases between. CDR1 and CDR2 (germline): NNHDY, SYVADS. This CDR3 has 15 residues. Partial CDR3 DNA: TGTGCCAGCAGTGAAAGGGGGGCTAGTGCAGAA. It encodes CASSERGASAE. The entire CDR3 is CASSERGASAETLYF.

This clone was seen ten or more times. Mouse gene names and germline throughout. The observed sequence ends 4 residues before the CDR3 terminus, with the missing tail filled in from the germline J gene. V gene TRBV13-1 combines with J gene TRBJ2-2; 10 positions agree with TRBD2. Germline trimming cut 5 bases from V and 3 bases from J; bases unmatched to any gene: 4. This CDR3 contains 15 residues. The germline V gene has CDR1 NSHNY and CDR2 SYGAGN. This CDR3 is CASRDWGKDTGQLYF. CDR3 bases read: TGTGCCAGCAGGGACTGGGGGAAGGACACCGGG.

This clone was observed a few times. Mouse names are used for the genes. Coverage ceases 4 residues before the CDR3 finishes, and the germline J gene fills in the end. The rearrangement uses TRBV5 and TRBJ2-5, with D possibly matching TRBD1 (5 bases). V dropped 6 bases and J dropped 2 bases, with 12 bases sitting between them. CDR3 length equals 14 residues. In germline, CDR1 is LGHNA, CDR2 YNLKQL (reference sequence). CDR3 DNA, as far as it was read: TGTGCCAGCAGACCGGACAAACTCCAAGAC. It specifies CASRPDKLQD. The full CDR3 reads CASRPDKLQDTQYF.

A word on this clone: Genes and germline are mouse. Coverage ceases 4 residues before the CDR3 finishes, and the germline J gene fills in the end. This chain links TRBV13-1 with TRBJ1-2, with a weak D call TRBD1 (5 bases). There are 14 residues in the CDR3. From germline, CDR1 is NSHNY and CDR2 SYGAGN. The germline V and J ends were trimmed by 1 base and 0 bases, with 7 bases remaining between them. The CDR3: CASSDTRANSDYTF. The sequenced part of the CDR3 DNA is TGTGCCAGCAGTGATACCAGGGCAAACTCC.

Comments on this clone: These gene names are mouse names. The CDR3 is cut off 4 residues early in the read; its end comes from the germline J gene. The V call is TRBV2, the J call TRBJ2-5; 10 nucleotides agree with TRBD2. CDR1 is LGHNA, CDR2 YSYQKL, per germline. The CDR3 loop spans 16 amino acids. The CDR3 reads CASSQDAGGARDTQYF. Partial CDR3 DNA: TGTGCCAGCAGCCAAGATGCTGGGGGGGCGCGAGAC.

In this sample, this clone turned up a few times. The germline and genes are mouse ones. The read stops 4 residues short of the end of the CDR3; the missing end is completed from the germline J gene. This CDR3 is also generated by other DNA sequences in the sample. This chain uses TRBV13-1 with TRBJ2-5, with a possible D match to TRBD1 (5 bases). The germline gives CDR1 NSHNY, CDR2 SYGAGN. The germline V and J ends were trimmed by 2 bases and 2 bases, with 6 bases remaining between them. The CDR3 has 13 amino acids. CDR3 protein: CASSDQGQDTQYF. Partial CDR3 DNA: TGTGCCAGCAGTGACCAGGGCCAAGAC.